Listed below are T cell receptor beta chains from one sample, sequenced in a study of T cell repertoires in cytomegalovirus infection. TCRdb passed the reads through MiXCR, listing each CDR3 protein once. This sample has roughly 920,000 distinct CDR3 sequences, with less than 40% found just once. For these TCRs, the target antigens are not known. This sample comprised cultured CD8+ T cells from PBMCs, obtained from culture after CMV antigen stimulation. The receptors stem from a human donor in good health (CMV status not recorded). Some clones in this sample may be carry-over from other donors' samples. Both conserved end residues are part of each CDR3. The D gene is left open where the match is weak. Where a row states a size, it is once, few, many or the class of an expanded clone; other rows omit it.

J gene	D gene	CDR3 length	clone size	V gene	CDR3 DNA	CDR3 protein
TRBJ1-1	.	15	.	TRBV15	TGTGCCACCAGCAGAGATCAGGTGGGGAGGACTGAAGCTTTCTTT	CATSRDQVGRTEAFF
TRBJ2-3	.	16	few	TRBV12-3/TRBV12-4	TGTGCCAGCAGTTTAGACTTATTGGGGGACACAGATACGCAGTATTTT	CASSLDLLGDTDTQYF
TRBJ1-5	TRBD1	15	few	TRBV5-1	TGCGCCAGCAGCCCTCCTAGGACAGGGGGCCAGCCCCAGCATTTT	CASSPPRTGGQPQHF
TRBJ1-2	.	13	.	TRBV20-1	TGCAGTGCCGACCAGGGAGATGGATATGGCTACACCTTC	CSADQGDGYGYTF
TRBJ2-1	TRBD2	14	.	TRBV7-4	TGTGCCAACAGCGGGACTAGCGGGTACAATGAGCAGTTCTTC	CANSGTSGYNEQFF
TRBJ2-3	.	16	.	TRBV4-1	TGCGCCAGCAGCCTCATGGACGGCCCTAGCACAGATACGCAGTATTTT	CASSLMDGPSTDTQYF
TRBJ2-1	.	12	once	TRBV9	TGTGCCAGCAGCGTAGTTAACAGAGTACAGTTCTTC	CASSVVNRVQFF
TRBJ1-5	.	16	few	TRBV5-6	TGTGCCAGCAGCTTGAAGGGTCCAAGGTCGAATCAGCCCCAGCATTTT	CASSLKGPRSNQPQHF
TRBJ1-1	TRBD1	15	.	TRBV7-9	TGTGCCAGCAGCTTAGGGAGGGGGCGGAACACTGAAGCTTTCTTT	CASSLGRGRNTEAFF
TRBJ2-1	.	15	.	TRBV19	TGTGCCAGTAGTATCAACAGGGACTCCTACAATGAGCAGTTCTTC	CASSINRDSYNEQFF
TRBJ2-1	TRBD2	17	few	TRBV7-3	TGTGCCAGCAGCTTAGTCAGGAAGCGGGGGGGAAGGAATGAGCAGTTCTTC	CASSLVRKRGGRNEQFF
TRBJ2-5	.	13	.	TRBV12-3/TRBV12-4	TGTGCCAGCAGATCCGAGGAGGATGAGACCCAGTACTTC	CASRSEEDETQYF
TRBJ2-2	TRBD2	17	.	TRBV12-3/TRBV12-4	TGTGCCAGCAGTTTCCTAGCGGGGGCCCCCATCACCGGGGAGCTGTTTTTT	CASSFLAGAPITGELFF
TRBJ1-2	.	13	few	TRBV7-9	TGTGCCAGCAGCTCGGAGAGTAGATATGGCTACACCTTC	CASSSESRYGYTF
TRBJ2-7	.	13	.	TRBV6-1	TGTGCCAGCAGTGAAGGAACTTACTACGAGCGGTACTTC	CASSEGTYYERYF
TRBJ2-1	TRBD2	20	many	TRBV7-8	TGTGCCAGCAGCTTAACGCCGACGCTCGGGACTAGCGAACACTACAATGAGCAGTTCTTC	CASSLTPTLGTSEHYNEQFF
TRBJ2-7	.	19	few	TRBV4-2	TGTGCCAGCAGCCAAGAACCCGAGTTAGGCTCCACGAGCTCCTACGAGCAGTACTTC	CASSQEPELGSTSSYEQYF
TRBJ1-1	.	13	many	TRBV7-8	TGTGCCAGCAGCTTACGTACAGTCACTGAAGCTTTCTTT	CASSLRTVTEAFF
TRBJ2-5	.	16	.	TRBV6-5	TGTGCCAGCAGTTACTTCATAGGACAGACTCAAGAGACCCAGTACTTC	CASSYFIGQTQETQYF
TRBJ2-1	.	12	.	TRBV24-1	TGTGCCACGCGCGGGAATGGCAATGAGCAGTTCTTC	CATRGNGNEQFF
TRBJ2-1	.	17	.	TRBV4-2	TGTGCCAGCAGCCAAGGTTGGCGAGCGGACACCTACAATGAGCAGTTCTTC	CASSQGWRADTYNEQFF
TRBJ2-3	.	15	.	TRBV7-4	TGTGCCAGCAGCTTAGGACCTCTTGGAGCAGATACGCAGTATTTT	CASSLGPLGADTQYF
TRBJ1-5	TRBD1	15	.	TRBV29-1	TGCAGCGTTGAGGACACAGGGGGCCGGGGTCAGCCCCAGCATTTT	CSVEDTGGRGQPQHF
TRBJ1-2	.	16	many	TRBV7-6	TGTGCCAGCAGCTTATCGGCCTCAGCTGGGGTTAGAGGCTACACCTTC	CASSLSASAGVRGYTF
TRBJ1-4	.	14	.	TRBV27	TGTGCCAGTAAAGCCACAGCAACTAATGAAAAACTGTTTTTT	CASKATATNEKLFF
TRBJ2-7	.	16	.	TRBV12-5	TGTGCTAGTGGTTTGGCCTCGGGGCAGGTGAAACTCGAGCAGTACTTC	CASGLASGQVKLEQYF
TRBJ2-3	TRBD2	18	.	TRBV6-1	TGTGCCAGCAGTGAAGCGCGAGGGGAGGGGCGATACACAGATACGCAGTATTTT	CASSEARGEGRYTDTQYF
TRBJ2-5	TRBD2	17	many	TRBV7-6	TGTGCCAGCATCCCCTCGGGGGAGGGAGAGTACCAAGAGACCCAGTACTTC	CASIPSGEGEYQETQYF
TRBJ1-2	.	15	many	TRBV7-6	TGTGCCAGCAGCTTGCAGGGACCGGGTACCTATGGCTACACCTTC	CASSLQGPGTYGYTF
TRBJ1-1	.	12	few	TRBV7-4	TGTGCCAGCAGCGGCCGGGGTCTTGAAGCTTTCTTT	CASSGRGLEAFF
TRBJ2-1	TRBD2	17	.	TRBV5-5	TGTGCCAGCAGCCCTACTAGCGGGGGCCGTGGTTTCAATGAGCAGTTCTTC	CASSPTSGGRGFNEQFF
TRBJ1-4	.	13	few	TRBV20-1	TGCAGTGCCGCCCCTGCAACTAATGAAAAACTGTTTTTT	CSAAPATNEKLFF
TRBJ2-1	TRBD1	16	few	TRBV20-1	TGCAGTGCTAGAGACTCACAGGGGAGCTCCTACAATGAGCAGTTCTTC	CSARDSQGSSYNEQFF
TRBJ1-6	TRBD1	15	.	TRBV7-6	TGTGTCAGTAGCGCCGGACAGGGGGTACCTTCACCCCTCCACTTT	CVSSAGQGVPSPLHF
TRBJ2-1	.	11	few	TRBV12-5	TGTGCTAGTGGTTCCGAGGGACCGCAGTTCTTC	CASGSEGPQFF
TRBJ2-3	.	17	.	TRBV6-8	TGTGCCAGCAGTTTCTCAAGTCGACAGGTGAACACAGATACGCAGTATTTT	CASSFSSRQVNTDTQYF
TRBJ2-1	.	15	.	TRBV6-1	TGTGCCAGCAGTGAAGTCCCAGACACCTACAATGAGCAGTTCTTC	CASSEVPDTYNEQFF
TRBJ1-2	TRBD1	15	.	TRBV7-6	TGTGCCAGCAGCTCAGGACAGGGGGGAAACTATGGCTACACCTTC	CASSSGQGGNYGYTF
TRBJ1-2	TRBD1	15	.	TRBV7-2	TGTGCCAGCAGCTCCACCGGGACAGCCTACTATGGCTACACCTTC	CASSSTGTAYYGYTF
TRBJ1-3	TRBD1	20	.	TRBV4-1	TGCGCCAGCAGCCAGAGGGGACAGGGCCTTTTCAACTACTCTGGAAACACCATATATTTT	CASSQRGQGLFNYSGNTIYF
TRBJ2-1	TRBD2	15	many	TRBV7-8	TGTGCCAGCAGCGGACTAGCGAACTCCTACAATGAGCAGTTCTTC	CASSGLANSYNEQFF
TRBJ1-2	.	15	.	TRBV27	TGTGCCAGCAGCCCAACAGGGTCTCTATTTCATGGCTACACCTTC	CASSPTGSLFHGYTF
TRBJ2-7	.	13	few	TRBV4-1	TGCGCCAGCAGCCAGGGGACCAACTACGAGCAGTACTTC	CASSQGTNYEQYF
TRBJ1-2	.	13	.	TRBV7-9	TGTGCCAGCAGCTTAGAAGGGTATAGGAATTTCGCCTTC	CASSLEGYRNFAF
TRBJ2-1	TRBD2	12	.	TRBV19	TGTGCCAGTAGGGGGGGGTCAGGCAAGCAGTTCTTC	CASRGGSGKQFF